The sequence of this TCR beta chain was determined in a study of graft-versus-host responses after intestinal transplantation. Overall study context: As for transplant type, recipients had multivisceral, liver-intestinal, or isolated intestinal grafts. Anti-thymocyte globulin induction, then tacrolimus and steroids for around three years, went to all recipients.

The CDR3 spans 14 residues. V lost 6 bases and J 4 bases, leaving 16 bases between the germline ends. Germline CDR1 SEHNR, CDR2 FQNEAQ (reference sequence). Sequencing was performed with immunoSEQ multiplex PCR; in TCRdb, only in-frame clones are kept and a portion is missing. The sample has tens of thousands of clones; 75% to 90% are singletons. Regarding this clone: The antigen is undetermined.

Findings and caveats of the study: The study found high graft-versus-host to host-versus-graft clonal ratios in allografts of patients with graft-donor T cell macrochimerism. Levels of circulating GvH clones at their peak were associated with early post-transplant HvG declines.

Material: unstimulated CD8+ T cells sorted from spleen or lymph node cells, obtained before intestinal transplant. The source of this sequence is a human donor who received an intestinal transplant. The rearrangement links TRBV7-9 to TRBJ2-7; tentative D call: TRBD1 (5 bases). In DNA, the CDR3 is TGTGCCAGCAGTTCGGATGACAGTCAGTACGAGCAGTACTTC. It encodes CASSSDDSQYEQYF.